The T cell receptor (beta chain) under discussion was sequenced for a study of shared clonotypes between healthy human individuals (dated by TCRdb to 2020 to 2021). About the study as a whole: The cohort comprised a couple of women and a few men aged 18 to 49 years. For each donor, CD4 naive and CD4 memory were each run on three plates, CD8 naive on two plates, and CD8 memory on one plate. To estimate repertoire size and how much clonotype sharing occurs between individuals, the study deeply sequenced the blood TCR repertoires of about 5 healthy adults. Libraries were prepared and TCR repertoires were sequenced by different laboratories using diverse techniques, in order to increase sequencing depth and limit assay-specific biases. Leukapheresis yielded between about 0.85 and 10 billion PBMCs per donor. The full study reports these points: Pairwise subsampling indicated that sequencing depth was expected to affect the degree of clonotype sharing among donors. Sharing across a few donors was observed for approximately 5% of naive CD4, about 4% of naive CD8, over 2% of memory CD4, and about 0.4% of memory CD8 clonotypes. Sampling was restricted to blood, and TCR repertoires in tissue are likely to differ from TCR repertoires in blood. Higher generation probabilities were observed for clonotypes shared by all four sorted-subset donors than for non-shared clonotypes. Naive subsets generally had larger estimated clonotype richness than memory subsets did. The small number of donors limited the genetic and exposure-history diversity represented. Even with the large sequencing depth, rarefaction of the sorted-subset datasets indicated that sequencing was incomplete.

The donors were healthy, HIV-negative adults with no recently reported acute infections or vaccinations. Only Caucasian adults living in Nashville, Tennessee, USA were represented among the donors. CD4+ T cells were enriched by magnetic negative selection; naive cells were then positively selected on CD45RA, and the negative fraction formed the memory subset. Blood was collected by leukapheresis, and PBMCs were isolated by Ficoll-Histopaque density gradient centrifugation and then cryopreserved in liquid nitrogen vapor phase. Analytical flow cytometry was used to check the purity and quantity of each magnetically sorted T cell population. From each sorted fraction, genomic DNA was isolated and quantified by UV absorbance on a Nanodrop 2000c. Remarks on this clone: Its target antigen remains unknown. Base-call qualities are not available, and no considerably larger clone is one nucleotide away.

The CDR3 goes from the cysteine to the phenylalanine over 14 residues. The DNA shown is the 42-base CDR3, in frame from base 1. The trim is 1 base for V and 10 bases for J, with a gap of 16 bases between the germline ends. Sequences LNHNV (CDR1) and YYDKDF (CDR2) are obtained from the germline V gene (reference sequence). Using the deep immunoSEQ assay, TCR CDR3 regions were amplified from genomic DNA by multiplex PCR. Genomic DNA extracted from each cell subset was distributed evenly over all wells of several immunoSEQ 96-well plates, and each plate served as one replicate. Each replicate PCR for sorted subsets received about 210 ng genomic DNA, equal to 30,000 or so T cell genomes. Purified libraries were measured with a Qubit 3.0 fluorometer, size-checked on a Bioanalyzer 2100, and measured again with the KAPA Library Quantification kit. Every immunoSEQ 96-well plate was sequenced on a separate single-read 150-cycle Illumina NextSeq 550 flow cell. Under the source paper's analysis protocol: Because only junctional sequences without quality scores were contained in the immunoSEQ output, filtering matching that applied to full-length reads could not be performed. To assign V/J genes and CDR3, sequences were annotated against IMGT germline references using PyIR, a Python wrapper for IgBLAST v1.9. Any read was removed if the V/J assignment was weak (E-value above 1e-6), the CDR3 was missing, or the read contained stop codons, out-of-frame junctions, or ambiguous translated residues. V3J clonotypes were defined by identical inferred V gene, J gene, and CDR3 amino acid sequence. Percentage overlap between repertoires was computed as shared unique clonotypes divided by the size of the smaller repertoire. RTK rarefaction, the Chao1 estimator, and Recon v2.1 estimates of unobserved clonotypes were used to assess repertoire richness. For all TCRbeta clonotypes obtained by the gDNA method from several donors, generation probabilities were computed with OLGA. As stored in TCRdb, this immuneACCESS dataset retains in-frame rearrangements with V and J assigned. A fraction of the clones does not appear; measured against another copy, unresolved V genes explain less than half of the discrepancy, and the remainder lacks a known reason. That table supplies the V and J calls and clone size; D and trimming were determined from the DNA. For this sample the table gives 2 million to 2.5 million clones, of which under 97% were detected only once. The top ten clonotypes cover 0.1% to 0.15% of the sample.

This clonotype was obtained from a man younger than 30 in good health. The sequence is built from TRBV15 and TRBJ1-2; a weak D assignment points to TRBD1 (5 bases agree). The sequencing input was naive CD4+ T cells sorted from blood. The sample's cell subset or site label is to be understood as: CD45RA+ positively selected. The bases are TGTGCCACCAGCAGAGGAGGGGATAGTCTGGCCTACACCTTC. This gives the protein CATSRGGDSLAYTF.